Presented here are 26 T cell receptor beta chains from one specimen sequenced in a study of cytomegalovirus exposure and HLA in healthy donors. The PCR made use of 60 Vbeta and 13 Jbeta primers. Sequencing used immunoSEQ multiplex PCR; TCRdb keeps in-frame clones, though not all of them. The specimen's table records some 150,000 clones. Sequenced: PBMCs. Receptors originate from a woman under 30 in good health and CMV-seronegative.

The V call is TRBV29-1, the J call TRBJ2-3, with D possibly TRBD2 on 6 matching bases. This CDR3 spans 13 amino acids. Germline CDR1 is SQVTM and CDR2 is ANQGSEA. Trimming took 7 bases from V and 0 from J, leaving 11 bases between them. Written as DNA, the CDR3 is TGCAGCGCCCTAGCGCAAAGCACAGATACGCAGTATTTT. This codes for CSALAQSTDTQYF.

This chain links TRBV6-1 with TRBJ2-5; 8 nucleotides agree with TRBD2. J lost 6 bases, V lost 1 base, and 7 bases had no gene match. The CDR3 runs to 15 residues. CDR1 is MNHNS and CDR2 is SASEGT in the germline V gene. The CDR3 reads CASSEVPGGIQTQYF. The CDR3 DNA follows: TGTGCCAGCAGTGAAGTCCCGGGAGGGATCCAGACCCAGTACTTC.

The CDR3 sequence is CSVEETGSRTDTQYF. The DNA of the CDR3 is TGCAGCGTTGAAGAGACAGGGTCTCGCACAGATACGCAGTATTTT. The chain combines TRBV29-1 with TRBJ2-3, with 7 bases lining up with TRBD1. This CDR3 is built from 15 residues. CDR1 SQVTM and CDR2 ANQGSEA come from the germline V gene. V lost 0 bases to trimming and J lost 1 base; unmatched junction nucleotides: 4.

The rearrangement joins TRBV25-1 to TRBJ1-2, with 9 bases identical to TRBD1. V trimming: 1 base; J trimming: 5 bases; junction bases outside the gene matches: 8. This CDR3 is built from 16 residues. CDR1 and CDR2 from the germline V gene are MGHDK and SYGVNS. The CDR3 DNA sequence: TGTGCCAGCAGTGAATTGGAGACAGGGGGATCGTATGGCTACACCTTC. It translates to CASSELETGGSYGYTF.

The rearrangement joins TRBV5-8 to TRBJ2-3, with D possibly TRBD2 on 5 matching bases. This CDR3 region has 16 residues. Between the trimmed V and J ends, which lost 5 bases and 0 bases, there was a span of 16 bases. Germline CDR1 SGHTS, CDR2 YDEGEE. CDR3 sequence (DNA): TGTGCCAGCAGAGCGGTTCGGACGACTAGCACAGATACGCAGTATTTT. Encoded protein: CASRAVRTTSTDTQYF.

In DNA form, the CDR3 reads TGCGCCAGCAGGTTAGTCGAAGAAAATGAAAAACTGTTTTTT. Its translation: CASRLVEENEKLFF. The chain uses TRBV5-1 and TRBJ1-4; D is ambiguous. The CDR3 covers 14 residues. The V and J ends lost 5 bases and 5 bases respectively, with 13 bases between them. Germline assignment: CDR1 SGHRS and CDR2 YFSETQ.

This rearrangement joins TRBV30 to TRBJ2-3, with TRBD2 matching 9 bases. Germline V gene sequence: CDR1 GTSNPN, CDR2 SVGIG (reference sequence). Germline trimming cut 7 bases from V and 2 bases from J; bases unmatched to any gene: 7. This CDR3 is built from 14 residues. This chain's CDR3 is CAFTRGLATDTQYF. CDR3 in DNA: TGTGCCTTCACCAGGGGACTAGCCACAGATACGCAGTATTTT. Combining the CDR3 with reference TRBV30 and TRBJ2-3 gives the whole variable domain SQTIHQWPATLVQPVGSPLSLECTVEGTSNPNLYWYRQAAGRGLQLLFYSVGIGQISSEVPQNLSASRPQDRQFILSSKKLLLSDSGFYLCAFTRGLATDTQYFGPGTRLTVL.

V is TRBV6-1 and J is TRBJ2-7; possibly TRBD1 for D (6 bases). This CDR3 is built from 14 residues. V lost 6 bases and J 3 bases, leaving 15 bases between the germline ends. Germline V gene lookup returns CDR1 MNHNS and CDR2 SASEGT. CDR3 DNA sequence: TGTGCCAGCAGCGCCCAACAGGGCAGCTACGAGCAGTACTTC. It codes for CASSAQQGSYEQYF.

This chain links TRBV7-8 with TRBJ2-7; 7 bases agree with TRBD1. CDR1 and CDR2 from the germline V gene are SGHVS and FQNEAQ. CDR3 length equals 15 residues. J was trimmed by 2 bases and V by 6 bases; bases with no gene match: 10. CDR3 bases: TGTGCCAGCAGATTTGGGGGACAGAGTACCTACGAGCAGTACTTC. Protein sequence: CASRFGGQSTYEQYF.

The chain employs TRBV19 and TRBJ2-1, with 9 bases lining up with TRBD2. The CDR3 is 17 residues long. Trimming cost V 7 bases and J 4 bases; bases outside gene matches: 14. Germline loops: CDR1 LNHDA, CDR2 SQIVND (reference sequence). CDR3 protein: CASISTRSGRRYNEQFF. The CDR3 nucleotides are TGTGCCAGTATCTCAACCCGTAGCGGGAGACGGTACAATGAGCAGTTCTTC.

The V gene is TRBV7-3, the J gene TRBJ2-5; D might be TRBD1 (6 bases). The J call may be incorrect, as the DNA end agrees better with TRBJ2-7. Per germline, CDR1 SGHTA and CDR2 FQGTGA. This CDR3 region has 12 residues. The CDR3 nucleotides read TGTGCCAGCAGCCCGACAGGAGGCGAGCAGTACTTC. Its protein product is CASSPTGGEQYF.

V and J are TRBV4-2 and TRBJ2-3; D possibly corresponds to TRBD1 (6 bases). Trimming stripped 0 bases from V and 1 base from J, with 11 bases between. The CDR3 is 16 residues long. CDR1 is LGHNA, CDR2 YNFKEQ, per germline. CDR3 DNA sequence: TGTGCCAGCAGCCAAGATCTTGCAGGGGGCACAGATACGCAGTATTTT. Amino acid sequence: CASSQDLAGGTDTQYF.

The V gene is TRBV29-1, the J gene TRBJ2-3, with D maybe TRBD1 (7 bases). With 1 base removed from V and 5 bases from J, the gap between germline ends came to 16 bases. CDR1 and CDR2 (germline): SQVTM, ANQGSEA. There are 15 residues in the CDR3. The CDR3 nucleotides read TGCAGCGTTGAAGGGGGGGACAGAGTCCTAGATACGCAGTATTTT. Protein sequence: CSVEGGDRVLDTQYF.

V usage is TRBV27 and J usage is TRBJ2-5; D gene unclear. The ends were cut back, 9 bases at V and 3 bases at J, with 5 bases in the middle. CDR1 and CDR2 from the germline V gene are MNHEY and SMNVEV (reference sequence). The CDR3 consists of 10 residues. DNA for the CDR3: TGTGCCAGTTCCGAAGAGACCCAGTACTTC. This codes for CASSEETQYF.

The J gene is TRBJ1-1, the V gene TRBV5-6; the D gene is possibly TRBD1 (5 bases). This CDR3 is built from 11 residues. Trimming took off 6 bases at V and 8 bases at J, with 11 bases between the two ends. CDR1 is SGHDT and CDR2 is YYEEEE in the germline V gene. The CDR3 region is CASNIGAEAFF. The CDR3 DNA follows: TGTGCCAGCAATATAGGGGCCGAAGCTTTCTTT.

The chain recombines TRBV6-4 with TRBJ2-1; a possible D gene is TRBD2 (6 bases). Germline V lookup: CDR1 MRHNA, CDR2 SNTAGT. The CDR3 contains 14 residues. V lost 5 bases to trimming and J lost 10 bases, with 18 bases between them. The CDR3 reads CASSPDGGPGEQFF. Here the CDR3 DNA reads TGTGCCAGCAGTCCCGACGGGGGACCAGGGGAGCAGTTCTTC.

This chain uses TRBV10-3 with TRBJ2-2; D possibly corresponds to TRBD1 (5 bases). Per the germline V gene, CDR1 is ENHRY and CDR2 is SYGVKD. The CDR3 has 15 residues. Trimming stripped 2 bases from V and 5 bases from J, with 12 bases between. This CDR3 is CAISEVPPGTGELFF. In DNA, the CDR3 is TGTGCCATCAGTGAGGTTCCTCCAGGGACCGGGGAGCTGTTTTTT.

This rearrangement joins TRBV5-4 to TRBJ2-5; D perhaps matches TRBD2 (7 bases). The CDR3 totals 13 residues. Germline CDR1 reads SGHNT; CDR2 reads YYREEE (reference sequence). V gave up 4 bases and J gave up 3 bases, with 10 bases separating them. CDR3 amino acids: CASSEGGKETQYF. CDR3 in DNA: TGTGCCAGCAGCGAGGGGGGGAAAGAGACCCAGTACTTC.

This sequence joins TRBV18 and TRBJ2-7, with D possibly being TRBD2 (6 bases). This CDR3 contains 14 residues. The germline V gene encodes CDR1 KGHSH and CDR2 LQKENI. Trimming took off 4 bases at V and 3 bases at J, with 13 bases between the two ends. The CDR3 sequence: CASSLGGLYYEQYV. CDR3 nucleotide sequence: TGTGCCAGCTCACTCGGGGGACTGTACTACGAGCAGTACGTC.

This chain joins TRBV4-1 and TRBJ2-1; TRBD2 agrees at 11 bases. Losses at the gene ends were 4 bases for V and 9 bases for J; bases not matched to a gene: 8. CDR1 and CDR2 from the germline V gene are MGHRA and YSYEKL. The CDR3 totals 15 residues. DNA of the CDR3: TGCGCCAGCAGCCTTACGGGACTAGCGGTGCCTGAGCAGTTCTTC. The encoded protein is CASSLTGLAVPEQFF.

CDR3 loop: CASARMYQETQYF. In nucleotides, the CDR3 is TGTGCCAGCGCGAGGATGTACCAAGAGACCCAGTACTTC. This chain joins TRBV2 and TRBJ2-5; the D is unclear. Germline loops: CDR1 SNHLY, CDR2 FYNNEI. V was clipped by 8 bases and J by 0 bases, with 10 bases between them. This CDR3 has 13 amino acids.

The chain recombines TRBV19 with TRBJ2-7; 10 bases are a match to TRBD1. This CDR3 comprises 14 residues. Trimming cost V 4 bases and J 3 bases; bases outside gene matches: 3. Looked up from germline, CDR1 is LNHDA and CDR2 is SQIVND (reference sequence). Here the CDR3 reads CASSTDRGNYEQYF. The CDR3 DNA sequence: TGTGCCAGTAGTACGGACAGGGGGAACTACGAGCAGTACTTC.

V usage is TRBV15 and J usage is TRBJ2-7; 8 bases fit TRBD2. The CDR3 has 16 residues. Trimming took 8 bases from V and 4 from J; bases not matched to a gene: 16. CDR1 and CDR2 from the germline V gene are LNHNV and YYDKDF (reference sequence). CDR3 protein: CATEPAGGPPPYEQYF. The CDR3 bases are TGTGCCACCGAACCTGCGGGAGGACCACCCCCTTACGAGCAGTACTTC.

This chain connects TRBV7-3 to TRBJ2-1; TRBD2 agrees at 8 bases. Losses at the gene ends were 6 bases for V and 0 bases for J; bases not matched to a gene: 10. This CDR3 region has 17 residues. CDR1 and CDR2 from the germline V gene are SGHTA and FQGTGA. The CDR3 protein is CASRGEGGTSSYNEQFF. The CDR3 DNA reads as TGTGCCAGCAGGGGAGAGGGGGGGACTAGCTCCTACAATGAGCAGTTCTTC. Full variable domain (missing parts from reference TRBV7-3 and TRBJ2-1): GAGVSQTPSNKVTEKGKYVELRCDPISGHTALYWYRQSLGQGPEFLIYFQGTGAADDSGLPNDRFFAVRPEGSVSTLKIQRTERGDSAVYLCASRGEGGTSSYNEQFFGPGTRLTVL.

This sequence joins TRBV6-1 and TRBJ2-2, with D possibly matching TRBD2 (5 bases). V gave up 7 bases and J gave up 1 base, with 10 bases separating them. Germline V gene sequence: CDR1 MNHNS, CDR2 SASEGT. The CDR3 covers 14 residues. CDR3 loop: CASNLSENTGELFF. CDR3 in DNA: TGTGCCAGCAACCTTAGCGAGAACACCGGGGAGCTGTTTTTT.

V is TRBV15 and J is TRBJ2-1; 12 nucleotides agree with TRBD2. CDR3 length equals 22 residues. Germline V gene data show CDR1 as LNHNV and CDR2 as YYDKDF (reference sequence). V trimming: 1 base; J trimming: 2 bases; junction bases outside the gene matches: 18. CDR3 protein: CATSRGPEGNPSGRVPYNEQFF. The CDR3 DNA follows: TGTGCCACCAGCAGAGGGCCAGAAGGGAATCCTAGCGGGAGGGTTCCCTACAATGAGCAGTTCTTC.